The table lists the clone carrying this T cell receptor beta chain with many counts. Antigen: not known. Unique molecular identifiers were used in preparing the TCRbeta library. TCRdb itself ran the PCR reads through MiXCR, one entry per CDR3 protein. The data show under 300,000 distinct CDR3 sequences, roughly 11% seen once. This sample stems from a study of T-cell reconstitution after alpha-beta-depleted transplantation in children. Study-wide results and caveats: The study traced high day-60 TCRbeta diversity in some patients to surviving recipient T cells and thymic progenitors. At around two months after transplant, the alpha-beta T cells were reportedly derived from several hundred expanded clones that came from non-depleted graft cells. One year after transplant, T-cell counts and diversity came mostly from newly produced T cells.

This sequence was found in a male patient between 2 and 10 years old who had a stem cell transplant for chronic granulomatous disease, so the T cells may come from the graft donor. Here the sequenced sample was peripheral blood, taken 180 days after TCRalphabeta/CD19-depleted stem cell transplant.

The DNA for the CDR3 is TGTGCCTTCCTGTTGGGACTAGCGGACCACAATGAGCAGTTCTTC. Protein: CAFLLGLADHNEQFF. V is TRBV30 and J is TRBJ2-1; 11 bases fit TRBD2. After removal of 7 bases from V and 5 bases from J, the junction contained 10 bases not matched to a gene. Germline values: CDR1 GTSNPN, CDR2 SVGIG (reference sequence). The CDR3 is made up of 15 amino acids.